Given below is one T cell receptor beta chain in context. Its antigen is currently unknown. Clones were read by immunoSEQ multiplex PCR, and TCRdb kept only the in-frame ones, dropping some. This sample has under 95,000 clones, with over 65% found just once. Time point noted: pretreatment peripheral blood. Per germline, CDR1 SEHNR and CDR2 FQNEAQ (reference sequence). V dropped 1 base and J dropped 4 bases, with 10 bases sitting between them. The CDR3 is made up of 14 amino acids. These data originate in a study of PD-L1 blockade in urothelial cancer. For the study at large: Anywhere from 0 to 3 prior chemotherapy regimens had been received by patients. Study-level results: Pretreatment TCR clonality in blood under the median foretold superior survival.

The material sequenced was PBMCs, taken around atezolizumab (anti-PD-L1) treatment. The chain has TRBV7-9 and TRBJ1-2, with D maybe TRBD1 (5 bases). This TCR came from a man in his sixties with urothelial cancer. This CDR3 reads CASSLGTQFYGYTF. The DNA for the CDR3 is TGTGCCAGCAGCTTAGGGACACAGTTCTATGGCTACACCTTC. Based on the CDR3 plus reference TRBV7-9 and TRBJ1-2, the full variable domain is DTGVSQNPRHKITKRGQNVTFRCDPISEHNRLYWYRQTLGQGPEFLTYFQNEAQLEKSRLLSDRFSAERPKGSFSTLEIQRTEQGDSAMYLCASSLGTQFYGYTFGSGTRLTVV.